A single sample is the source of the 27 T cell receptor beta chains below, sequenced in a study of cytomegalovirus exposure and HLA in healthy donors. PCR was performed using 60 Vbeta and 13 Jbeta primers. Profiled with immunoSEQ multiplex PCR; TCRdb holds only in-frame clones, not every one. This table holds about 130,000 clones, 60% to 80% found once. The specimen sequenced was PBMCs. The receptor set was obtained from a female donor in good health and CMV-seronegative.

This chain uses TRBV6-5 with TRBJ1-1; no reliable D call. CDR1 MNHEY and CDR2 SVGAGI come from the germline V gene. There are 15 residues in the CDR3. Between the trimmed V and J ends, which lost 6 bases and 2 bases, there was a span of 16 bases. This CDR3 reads CASSPLLRSNTEAFF. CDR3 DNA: TGTGCCAGCAGCCCTCTCTTGAGGAGTAACACTGAAGCTTTCTTT.

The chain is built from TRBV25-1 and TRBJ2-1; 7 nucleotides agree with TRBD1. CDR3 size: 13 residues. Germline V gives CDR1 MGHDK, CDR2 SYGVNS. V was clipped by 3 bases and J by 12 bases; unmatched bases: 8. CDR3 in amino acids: CASSEQRGRGQFF. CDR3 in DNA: TGTGCCAGCAGTGAGCAAAGGGGGCGCGGGCAGTTCTTC.

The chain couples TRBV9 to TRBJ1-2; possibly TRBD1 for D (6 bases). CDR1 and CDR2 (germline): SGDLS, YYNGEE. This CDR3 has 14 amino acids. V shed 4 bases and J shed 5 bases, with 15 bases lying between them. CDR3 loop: CASSPEGVGYGYTF. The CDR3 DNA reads TGTGCCAGCAGCCCAGAGGGGGTCGGATATGGCTACACCTTC.

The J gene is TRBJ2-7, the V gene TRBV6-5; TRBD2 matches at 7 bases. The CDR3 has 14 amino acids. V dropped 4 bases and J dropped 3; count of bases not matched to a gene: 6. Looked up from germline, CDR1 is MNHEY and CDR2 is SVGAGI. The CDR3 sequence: CASSWSSGVYEQYF. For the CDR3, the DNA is TGTGCCAGCAGTTGGTCTAGCGGAGTCTACGAGCAGTACTTC.

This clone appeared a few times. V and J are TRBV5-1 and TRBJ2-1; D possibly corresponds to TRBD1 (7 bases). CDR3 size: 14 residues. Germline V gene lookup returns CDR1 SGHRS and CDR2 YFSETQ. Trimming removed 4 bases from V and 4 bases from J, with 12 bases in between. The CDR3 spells CASSRRGAYNEQFF. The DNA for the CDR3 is TGCGCCAGCAGCCGCAGGGGGGCATACAATGAGCAGTTCTTC.

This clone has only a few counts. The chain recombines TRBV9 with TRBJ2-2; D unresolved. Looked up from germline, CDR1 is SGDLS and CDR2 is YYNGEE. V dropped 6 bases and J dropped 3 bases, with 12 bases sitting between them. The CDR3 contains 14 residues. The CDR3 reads CASTSSGYTGELFF. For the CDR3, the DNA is TGTGCCAGCACCTCTTCCGGGTACACCGGGGAGCTGTTTTTT.

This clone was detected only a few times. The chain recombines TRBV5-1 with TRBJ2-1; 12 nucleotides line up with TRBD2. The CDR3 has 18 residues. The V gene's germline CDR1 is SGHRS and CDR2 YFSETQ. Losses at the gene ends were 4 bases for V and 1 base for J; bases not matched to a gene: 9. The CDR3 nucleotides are TGCGCCAGCAGCCCAATGGGACTAGCGGGCCGATCCTACAATGAGCAGTTCTTC. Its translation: CASSPMGLAGRSYNEQFF.

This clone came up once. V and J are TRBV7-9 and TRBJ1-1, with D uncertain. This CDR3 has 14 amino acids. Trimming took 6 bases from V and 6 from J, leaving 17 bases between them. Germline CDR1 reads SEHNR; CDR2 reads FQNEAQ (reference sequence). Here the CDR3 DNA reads TGTGCCAGCAGGATAGGGCGGGGTTCGGCTGAAGCTTTCTTT. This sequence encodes CASRIGRGSAEAFF.

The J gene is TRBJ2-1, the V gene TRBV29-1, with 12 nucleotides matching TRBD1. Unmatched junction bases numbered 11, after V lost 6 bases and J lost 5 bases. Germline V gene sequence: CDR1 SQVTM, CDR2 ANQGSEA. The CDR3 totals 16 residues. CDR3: CSVDIRDRGLDNEQFF. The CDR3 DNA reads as TGCAGCGTAGATATCCGGGACAGGGGGCTTGACAATGAGCAGTTCTTC.

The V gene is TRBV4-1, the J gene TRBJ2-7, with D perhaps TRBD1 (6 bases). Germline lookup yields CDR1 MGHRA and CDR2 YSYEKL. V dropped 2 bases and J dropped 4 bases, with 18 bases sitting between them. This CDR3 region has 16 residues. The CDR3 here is CASSQLWEGGRYEQYF. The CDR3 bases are TGCGCCAGCAGCCAACTGTGGGAAGGGGGTAGATACGAGCAGTACTTC.

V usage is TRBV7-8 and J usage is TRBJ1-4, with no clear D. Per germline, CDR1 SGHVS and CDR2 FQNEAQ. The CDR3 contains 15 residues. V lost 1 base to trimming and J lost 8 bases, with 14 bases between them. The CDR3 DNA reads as TGTGCCAGCAGCTTAGATCGACTCCGGAGAGAAAAACTGTTTTTT. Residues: CASSLDRLRREKLFF.

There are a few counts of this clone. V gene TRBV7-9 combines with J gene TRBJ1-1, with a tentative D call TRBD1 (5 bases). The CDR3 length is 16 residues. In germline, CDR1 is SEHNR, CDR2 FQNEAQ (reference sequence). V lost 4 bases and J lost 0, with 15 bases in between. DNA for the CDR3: TGTGCCAGCAGCTCTAGGAGGGGATTGGTGAACACTGAAGCTTTCTTT. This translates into CASSSRRGLVNTEAFF. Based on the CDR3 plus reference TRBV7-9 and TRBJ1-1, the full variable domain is DTGVSQNPRHKITKRGQNVTFRCDPISEHNRLYWYRQTLGQGPEFLTYFQNEAQLEKSRLLSDRFSAERPKGSFSTLEIQRTEQGDSAMYLCASSSRRGLVNTEAFFGQGTRLTVV.

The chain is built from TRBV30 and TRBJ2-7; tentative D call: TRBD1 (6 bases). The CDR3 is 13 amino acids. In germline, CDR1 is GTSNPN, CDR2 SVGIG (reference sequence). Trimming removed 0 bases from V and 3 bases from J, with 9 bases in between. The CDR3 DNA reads TGTGCCTGGAGTGTCGACAGGAACTACGAGCAGTACTTC. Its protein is CAWSVDRNYEQYF.

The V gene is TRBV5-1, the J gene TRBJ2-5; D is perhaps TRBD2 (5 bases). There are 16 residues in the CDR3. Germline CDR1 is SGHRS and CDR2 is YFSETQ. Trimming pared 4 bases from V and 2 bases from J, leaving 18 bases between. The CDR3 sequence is CASSPGTFGRQETQYF. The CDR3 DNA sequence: TGCGCCAGCAGCCCCGGAACTTTTGGGAGACAAGAGACCCAGTACTTC.

CDR3 residues: CASSPGTYTDTQYF. The CDR3 bases are TGTGCCAGCAGCCCAGGGACTTACACAGATACGCAGTATTTT. The chain employs TRBV9 and TRBJ2-3; maybe TRBD2 (6 bases). CDR3 size: 14 residues. Trimming took off 4 bases at V and 2 bases at J, with 11 bases between the two ends. Germline V gene sequence: CDR1 SGDLS, CDR2 YYNGEE.

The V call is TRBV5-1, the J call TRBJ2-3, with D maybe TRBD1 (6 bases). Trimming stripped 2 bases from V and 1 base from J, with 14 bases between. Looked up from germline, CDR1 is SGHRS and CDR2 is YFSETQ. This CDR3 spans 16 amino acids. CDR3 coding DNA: TGCGCCAGCAGCTTACAGGGTATTGAAGGCACAGATACGCAGTATTTT. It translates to CASSLQGIEGTDTQYF.

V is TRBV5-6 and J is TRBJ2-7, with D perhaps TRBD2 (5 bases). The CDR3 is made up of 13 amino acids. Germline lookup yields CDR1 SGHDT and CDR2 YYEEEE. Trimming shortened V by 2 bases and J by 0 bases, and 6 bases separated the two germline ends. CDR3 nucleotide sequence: TGTGCCAGCAGCTTTGGGAGCTCCTACGAGCAGTACTTC. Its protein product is CASSFGSSYEQYF.

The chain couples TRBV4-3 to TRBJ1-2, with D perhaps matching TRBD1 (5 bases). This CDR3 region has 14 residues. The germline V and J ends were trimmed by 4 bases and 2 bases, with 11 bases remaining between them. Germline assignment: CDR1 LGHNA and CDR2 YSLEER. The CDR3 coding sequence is TGCGCCAGCAGCCCCTATCGGGGGAACTATGGCTACACCTTC. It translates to CASSPYRGNYGYTF.

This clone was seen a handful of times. The chain's CDR3 is CASRDPGGDYGYTF. Here the CDR3 DNA reads TGCGCCAGCAGGGACCCGGGGGGAGACTATGGCTACACCTTC. The chain links TRBV5-1 to TRBJ1-2; TRBD1 might be the D (5 bases). This CDR3 spans 14 amino acids. Germline assignment: CDR1 SGHRS and CDR2 YFSETQ. Trimming pared 5 bases from V and 3 bases from J, leaving 14 bases between.

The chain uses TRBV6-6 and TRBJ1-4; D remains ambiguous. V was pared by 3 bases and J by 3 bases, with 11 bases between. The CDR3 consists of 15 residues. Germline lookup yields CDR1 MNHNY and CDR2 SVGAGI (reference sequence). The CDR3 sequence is CASSYTGTPNEKLFF. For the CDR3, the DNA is TGTGCCAGCAGTTATACGGGTACCCCTAATGAAAAACTGTTTTTT.

The CDR3 bases are TGTGCCAGCAGCGTGGGCGGCAGCAATCAGCCCCAGCATTTT. Its protein product is CASSVGGSNQPQHF. The chain links TRBV5-4 to TRBJ1-5; D uncertain. The CDR3 has 14 amino acids. Trimming removed 4 bases from V and 1 base from J, with 9 bases in between. Germline V gives CDR1 SGHNT, CDR2 YYREEE (reference sequence). Looking up the rest from reference TRBV5-4 and TRBJ1-5 gives the full variable domain: ETGVTQSPTHLIKTRGQQVTLRCSSQSGHNTVSWYQQALGQGPQFIFQYYREEENGRGNFPPRFSGLQFPNYSSELNVNALELDDSALYLCASSVGGSNQPQHFGDGTRLSIL.

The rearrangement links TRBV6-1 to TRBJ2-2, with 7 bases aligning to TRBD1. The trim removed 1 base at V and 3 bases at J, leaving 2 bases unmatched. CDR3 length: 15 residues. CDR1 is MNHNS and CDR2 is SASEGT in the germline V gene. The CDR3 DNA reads TGTGCCAGCAGTGAAGGGGACAGATACACCGGGGAGCTGTTTTTT. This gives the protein CASSEGDRYTGELFF.

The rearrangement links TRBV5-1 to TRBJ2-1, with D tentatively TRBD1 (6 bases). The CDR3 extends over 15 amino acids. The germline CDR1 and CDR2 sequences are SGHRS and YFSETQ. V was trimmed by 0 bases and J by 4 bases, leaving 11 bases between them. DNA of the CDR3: TGCGCCAGCAGCTTGGCAGGGGCGGAATACAATGAGCAGTTCTTC. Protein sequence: CASSLAGAEYNEQFF. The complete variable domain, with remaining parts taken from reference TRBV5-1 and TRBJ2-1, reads KAGVTQTPRYLIKTRGQQVTLSCSPISGHRSVSWYQQTPGQGLQFLFEYFSETQRNKGNFPGRFSGRQFSNSRSEMNVSTLELGDSALYLCASSLAGAEYNEQFFGPGTRLTVL.

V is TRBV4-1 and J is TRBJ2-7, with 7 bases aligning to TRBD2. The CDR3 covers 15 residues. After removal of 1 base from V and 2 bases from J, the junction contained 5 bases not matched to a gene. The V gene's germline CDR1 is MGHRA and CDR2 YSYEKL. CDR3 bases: TGCGCCAGCAGCCAAGGGCCTAGCGGACCCTACGAGCAGTACTTC. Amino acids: CASSQGPSGPYEQYF.

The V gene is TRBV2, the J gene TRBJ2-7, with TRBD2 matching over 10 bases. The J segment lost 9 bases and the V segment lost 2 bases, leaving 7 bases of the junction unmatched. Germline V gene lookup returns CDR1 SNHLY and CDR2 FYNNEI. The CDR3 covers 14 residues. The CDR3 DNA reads TGTGCCAGCAGTGAAAGGCTAGCGGGAGCCGGGCAGTACTTC. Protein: CASSERLAGAGQYF.

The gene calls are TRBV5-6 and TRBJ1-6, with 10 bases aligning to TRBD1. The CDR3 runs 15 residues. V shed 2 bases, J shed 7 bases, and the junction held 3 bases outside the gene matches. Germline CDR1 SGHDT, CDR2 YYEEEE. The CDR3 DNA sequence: TGTGCCAGCAGCTTATCGGGACAGGGGAATTCACCCCTCCACTTT. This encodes CASSLSGQGNSPLHF.

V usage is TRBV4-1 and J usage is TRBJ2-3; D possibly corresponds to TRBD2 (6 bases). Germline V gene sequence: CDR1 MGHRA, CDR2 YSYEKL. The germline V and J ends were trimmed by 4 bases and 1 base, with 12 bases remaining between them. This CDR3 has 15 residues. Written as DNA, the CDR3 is TGCGCCAGCAGCCGGGGGGTGGGGGGCACAGATACGCAGTATTTT. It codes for CASSRGVGGTDTQYF.